The 24 T cell receptor beta chains reported below all come from one sample, sequenced in a study of shared T cell receptors in the human thymus. Repertoires were generated with immunoSEQ multiplex PCR, while TCRdb's copy carries only in-frame clones and drops some. Counted here are roughly 710,000 clones, approximately 83% occurring once; the ten biggest clones make up more than 0.01%. These data also formed part of another study, on human thymus T cells.

Sequenced: thymocytes. These receptors were collected from a girl in the first two years of life with a congenital heart defect.

The V gene is TRBV6-1, the J gene TRBJ2-5, with D tentatively TRBD1 (5 bases). This CDR3 is 13 amino acids long. Trimming cost V 6 bases and J 4 bases, with 12 bases left between them. Germline loops: CDR1 MNHNS, CDR2 SASEGT. CDR3 nucleotide sequence: TGTGCCAGCAGGGGGCAGGGTGGAGAGACCCAGTACTTC. It specifies CASRGQGGETQYF.

The V call is TRBV5-6, the J call TRBJ2-5, with D maybe TRBD2 (5 bases). Germline values: CDR1 SGHDT, CDR2 YYEEEE. There are 16 residues in the CDR3. V dropped 0 bases and J dropped 5 bases, with 17 bases sitting between them. The CDR3 spells CASSLAFLGWRETQYF. CDR3 bases: TGTGCCAGCAGCTTGGCCTTTCTGGGTTGGAGGGAGACCCAGTACTTC.

The chain joins TRBV6-4 to TRBJ2-5; D is unresolved. Per germline, CDR1 MRHNA and CDR2 SNTAGT. The CDR3 length is 15 residues. The ends were cut back, 8 bases at V and 5 bases at J, with 21 bases in the middle. The CDR3 loop reads CASEGTLGTEETQYF. In DNA form, the CDR3 reads TGTGCCAGCGAAGGAACCCTAGGAACGGAGGAGACCCAGTACTTC.

The rearrangement links TRBV9 to TRBJ1-5; tentative D call: TRBD1 (5 bases). CDR3 length: 15 residues. The V and J ends lost 0 bases and 1 base respectively, with 8 bases between them. CDR1 and CDR2 (germline): SGDLS, YYNGEE. CDR3 residues: CASSVEEGSNQPQHF. CDR3 bases: TGTGCCAGCAGCGTAGAGGAGGGGAGCAATCAGCCCCAGCATTTT. Using reference TRBV9 and TRBJ1-5 for the parts outside the CDR3, the full variable domain is DSGVTQTPKHLITATGQRVTLRCSPRSGDLSVYWYQQSLDQGLQFLIQYYNGEERAKGNILERFSAQQFPDLHSELNLSSLELGDSALYFCASSVEEGSNQPQHFGDGTRLSIL.

The V call is TRBV25-1, the J call TRBJ2-7; D unclear. CDR3 size: 15 residues. Germline lookup yields CDR1 MGHDK and CDR2 SYGVNS. V dropped 1 base and J dropped 3 bases, with 13 bases sitting between them. CDR3: CASSELGRGVYEQYF. The CDR3 DNA reads as TGTGCCAGCAGTGAATTGGGTCGAGGAGTCTACGAGCAGTACTTC.

This clone showed up just a few times. This rearrangement joins TRBV25-1 to TRBJ2-6; possible D gene TRBD1, 5 bases. Trimming took off 2 bases at V and 2 bases at J, with 13 bases between the two ends. CDR1 is MGHDK, CDR2 SYGVNS, per germline. This CDR3 comprises 17 residues. The DNA of the CDR3 is TGTGCCAGCAGTGAAAATAGACAGCTTACTGGGGCCAACGTCCTGACTTTC. This gives the protein CASSENRQLTGANVLTF.

The chain carries TRBV5-6 and TRBJ1-6; 9 nucleotides match TRBD1. The J segment lost 7 bases and the V segment lost 3 bases, leaving 11 bases of the junction unmatched. This CDR3 has 17 residues. CDR1 is SGHDT and CDR2 is YYEEEE in the germline V gene. DNA of the CDR3: TGTGCCAGCAGCTCCTATTTTACAGGGGGCGGCAATTCACCCCTCCACTTT. Protein: CASSSYFTGGGNSPLHF.

The J gene is TRBJ1-6, the V gene TRBV12-5; 7 bases align to TRBD1. J was trimmed by 0 bases and V by 3 bases; bases with no gene match: 11. CDR1 and CDR2 (germline): LGHNT, FRNRAP. The CDR3 contains 19 residues. CDR3 amino acids: CASGFTVGQESSYNSPLHF. The CDR3 DNA follows: TGTGCTAGTGGTTTTACAGTTGGACAGGAGAGCTCCTATAATTCACCCCTCCACTTT.

V usage is TRBV10-3 and J usage is TRBJ2-6; 9 positions agree with TRBD1. J lost 0 bases, V lost 5 bases, and 11 bases had no gene match. The CDR3 covers 19 residues. Germline V lookup: CDR1 ENHRY, CDR2 SYGVKD. The CDR3 sequence is CAISFSWDRVYSGANVLTF. The CDR3 bases are TGTGCCATCAGTTTTAGTTGGGACAGGGTCTACTCTGGGGCCAACGTCCTGACTTTC.

The chain joins TRBV11-1 to TRBJ1-6; maybe TRBD1 (5 bases). The CDR3 sequence is 17 residues long. In germline, CDR1 is SGHAT, CDR2 FQDESV (reference sequence). V lost 4 bases to trimming and J lost 0 bases, with 13 bases between them. Written as DNA, the CDR3 is TGTGCCAGCAGCTCCGGGTCAGGGCGCTCCTATAATTCACCCCTCCACTTT. Protein sequence: CASSSGSGRSYNSPLHF.

The rearrangement links TRBV9 to TRBJ2-1; the D gene is possibly TRBD1 (7 bases). Germline lookup yields CDR1 SGDLS and CDR2 YYNGEE. V lost 0 bases to trimming and J lost 4 bases, with 11 bases between them. The CDR3 runs to 15 residues. This chain's CDR3 is CASSVEPGGYNEQFF. CDR3 DNA: TGTGCCAGCAGCGTAGAGCCAGGGGGGTACAATGAGCAGTTCTTC.

This chain connects TRBV5-1 to TRBJ1-1; no definite D call. The V gene's germline CDR1 is SGHRS and CDR2 YFSETQ. Trimming took 0 bases from V and 6 from J, leaving 15 bases between them. The CDR3 length is 15 residues. DNA of the CDR3: TGCGCCAGCAGCTTGGAGTACTGGAGACGGTCTGAAGCTTTCTTT. Translating gives CASSLEYWRRSEAFF.

The J gene is TRBJ2-2, the V gene TRBV6-5, with D perhaps TRBD2 (6 bases). Trimming left V 2 bases short and J 6 bases short, with 16 bases between. The CDR3 length is 16 residues. Germline lookup yields CDR1 MNHEY and CDR2 SVGAGI. The CDR3 nucleotides are TGTGCCAGCAGTTACGGCGACCCCGGGAGATCCGGGGAGCTGTTTTTT. This gives the protein CASSYGDPGRSGELFF.

The chain joins TRBV27 to TRBJ2-1, with D perhaps TRBD1 (5 bases). This CDR3 is 11 amino acids long. Looked up from germline, CDR1 is MNHEY and CDR2 is SMNVEV (reference sequence). Trimming shortened V by 5 bases and J by 9 bases, and 8 bases separated the two germline ends. The CDR3 bases are TGTGCCAGCAGTCGAAGGGGTGAGCAGTTCTTC. Translated, it gives CASSRRGEQFF.

V and J are TRBV5-1 and TRBJ2-3; a possible D gene is TRBD2 (5 bases). The CDR3 covers 14 residues. V lost 6 bases and J lost 0, with 11 bases in between. Germline V gene lookup returns CDR1 SGHRS and CDR2 YFSETQ. In DNA form, the CDR3 reads TGCGCCAGCATGGTCGGGGAAAGCACAGATACGCAGTATTTT. Translating it yields CASMVGESTDTQYF.

The chain carries TRBV28 and TRBJ2-7, with 9 bases aligning to TRBD1. The CDR3 sequence is 14 residues long. Germline-derived CDR1 and CDR2 are MDHEN and SYDVKM. The ends lost 11 bases at V and 4 bases at J; junction bases unmatched: 12. The CDR3 nucleotides read TGTGCCGTCGCCGGGACAGGGCATCTTTACGAGCAGTACTTC. Translated: CAVAGTGHLYEQYF.

This chain joins TRBV7-9 and TRBJ1-1; tentative D call: TRBD1 (6 bases). The V gene's germline CDR1 is SEHNR and CDR2 FQNEAQ (reference sequence). This CDR3 spans 17 amino acids. V was trimmed by 4 bases and J by 2 bases, leaving 20 bases between them. The DNA for the CDR3 is TGTGCCAGCAGCTCGGCCCGGGACAAAAATTTAAACACTGAAGCTTTCTTT. Its translation is CASSSARDKNLNTEAFF.

The chain is built from TRBV18 and TRBJ1-1; weak D call: TRBD1 (5 bases). Per germline, CDR1 KGHSH and CDR2 LQKENI. Trimming pared 1 base from V and 4 bases from J, leaving 10 bases between. This CDR3 is built from 14 residues. The CDR3 coding sequence is TGTGCCAGCTCACCACAGGGGCGGTGCACTGAAGCTTTCTTT. Amino acids: CASSPQGRCTEAFF.

This rearrangement joins TRBV11-2 to TRBJ1-5, with TRBD1 matching over 7 bases. The CDR3 sequence is 15 residues long. Germline loops: CDR1 SGHAT, CDR2 FQNNGV. With 8 bases clipped from V and 7 bases from J, the junction kept 14 bases outside the gene matches. The CDR3 spells CASVKGNRGRQPQHF. DNA for the CDR3: TGTGCCAGCGTCAAAGGAAACAGGGGTAGGCAGCCCCAGCATTTT. The full variable domain, rest sourced from reference TRBV11-2 and TRBJ1-5, is EAGVAQSPRYKIIEKRQSVAFWCNPISGHATLYWYQQILGQGPKLLIQFQNNGVVDDSQLPKDRFSAERLKGVDSTLKIQPAKLEDSAVYLCASVKGNRGRQPQHFGDGTRLSIL.

The chain's CDR3 is CASSLADIRRNYGYTF. The CDR3 nucleotides are TGTGCCAGCAGCTTGGCTGATATCCGCAGAAACTATGGCTACACCTTC. This sequence joins TRBV5-6 and TRBJ1-2, with unresolved D. CDR1 is SGHDT, CDR2 YYEEEE, per germline. There are 16 residues in the CDR3. V was pared by 0 bases and J by 2 bases, with 14 bases between.

There are a few counts of this clone. CDR3 region: CATSRGGGRLSGYTF. Here the CDR3 DNA reads TGTGCCACCAGCAGAGGGGGGGGGAGGTTGTCCGGCTACACCTTC. The rearrangement joins TRBV15 to TRBJ1-2; a possible D gene is TRBD1 (5 bases). The ends were cut back, 1 base at V and 8 bases at J, with 17 bases in the middle. Germline loops: CDR1 LNHNV, CDR2 YYDKDF (reference sequence). The CDR3 contains 15 residues.

This sequence joins TRBV11-2 and TRBJ2-5, with unresolved D. Germline values: CDR1 SGHAT, CDR2 FQNNGV. The CDR3 is 17 amino acids. V dropped 3 bases and J dropped 4 bases, with 21 bases sitting between them. CDR3 bases: TGTGCCAGCAGCTTCCCAACCGCCCTAGACGACGCAGAGACCCAGTACTTC. Its translation is CASSFPTALDDAETQYF.

The chain couples TRBV4-1 to TRBJ1-2; 9 bases align to TRBD1. This CDR3 has 19 amino acids. Germline trimming cut 0 bases from V and 4 bases from J; bases unmatched to any gene: 15. CDR1 MGHRA and CDR2 YSYEKL come from the germline V gene. This chain's CDR3 is CASSQESRDRDHGGYGYTF. The CDR3 DNA is TGCGCCAGCAGCCAAGAATCCCGGGACAGGGACCATGGTGGCTATGGCTACACCTTC.

This clone was seen only once. The gene calls are TRBV5-4 and TRBJ1-4; no reliable D call. The germline V gene encodes CDR1 SGHNT and CDR2 YYREEE (reference sequence). V lost 4 bases, J lost 5 bases, and 9 bases lay in between. CDR3 size: 13 residues. DNA for the CDR3: TGTGCCAGCAGCGACTACAACAATGAAAAACTGTTTTTT. It is translated as CASSDYNNEKLFF.